A selection of T cell receptor beta chains follows, all from one sample in a study of technical replicates of blood from several donors. Repertoires were generated with immunoSEQ multiplex PCR, while TCRdb's copy carries only in-frame clones and drops some. The table has about 75,000 clones, 90% to 95% seen once. Sequences were obtained from T cells isolated from PBMCs. The receptors shown here come from a human donor in good health. Some clones in this sample may be carry-over from other donors' samples. CDR3s include the opening cysteine and the closing phenylalanine or tryptophan. D genes are given only for firm matches. Not every row has a clone size; where given, it reads once, few, many or a size class.

clone_size	d_call	v_call	j_call	cdr3_aa	cdr3_nt
.	TRBD1	TRBV2	TRBJ2-1	CASKNSGTGQEEQFF	TGTGCCAGCAAGAATTCCGGGACAGGGCAGGAAGAGCAGTTCTTC
.	.	TRBV2	TRBJ1-6	CASRRDFSYNSPLHF	TGTGCCAGCAGGCGGGACTTCTCCTATAATTCACCCCTCCACTTT
.	TRBD2	TRBV10-2	TRBJ2-5	CASRDSGRSLETQYF	TGCGCCAGCAGGGATAGCGGGAGATCGTTGGAGACCCAGTACTTC
.	.	TRBV11-3	TRBJ1-1	CASSLGQANTEAFF	TGTGCCAGCAGCTTAGGACAGGCGAACACTGAAGCTTTCTTT
.	TRBD1	TRBV6-4	TRBJ1-1	CASSRTGSPEAFF	TGTGCCAGCAGTAGGACAGGGTCCCCTGAAGCTTTCTTT
.	TRBD2	TRBV29-1	TRBJ2-3	CSAGTSGRDTDTQYF	TGCAGCGCAGGGACTAGCGGGAGGGACACAGATACGCAGTATTTT
.	.	TRBV6-1	TRBJ1-1	CASSEYLGQGMNTEAFF	TGTGCCAGCAGTGAATATCTCGGGCAGGGAATGAACACTGAAGCTTTCTTT
.	TRBD2	TRBV5-1	TRBJ2-5	CASSLAPGRKETQYF	TGCGCCAGCAGCTTGGCCCCCGGGAGGAAAGAGACCCAGTACTTC
.	.	TRBV6-1	TRBJ2-5	CASSEQTQQAQYF	TGTGCCAGCAGTGAACAGACCCAACAGGCCCAGTACTTC
.	TRBD2	TRBV7-8	TRBJ2-1	CASSPGRVLYNEQFF	TGTGCCAGCAGCCCCGGGAGGGTACTTTACAATGAGCAGTTCTTC
.	.	TRBV11-2	TRBJ2-7	CASSSPARGAVGFHYEQYF	TGTGCCAGCAGCTCCCCAGCCAGGGGGGCGGTCGGCTTTCACTACGAGCAGTACTTC
once	.	TRBV5-1	TRBJ2-5	CASSLNSETQYF	TGCGCCAGCAGCTTGAATTCGGAGACCCAGTACTTC
.	TRBD1	TRBV2	TRBJ1-4	CASSENGQGAKKLFF	TGTGCCAGCAGTGAAAATGGACAGGGCGCGAAAAAACTGTTTTTT
.	TRBD1	TRBV6-4	TRBJ2-1	CASSAQTGTGQFF	TGTGCCAGCAGTGCCCAAACTGGGACAGGTCAGTTCTTC
.	.	TRBV18	TRBJ1-3	CASSPSEARASGNTIYF	TGTGCCAGCTCACCATCGGAAGCCAGGGCCTCTGGAAACACCATATATTTT
few	TRBD2	TRBV7-3	TRBJ2-1	CASSLLAGVGNEQFF	TGTGCCAGCAGCTTACTAGCGGGGGTAGGTAATGAGCAGTTCTTC
few	TRBD1	TRBV11-3	TRBJ1-1	CASTLDRDTEAFF	TGTGCCAGCACCCTTGACAGGGACACTGAAGCTTTCTTT
.	TRBD1	TRBV5-1	TRBJ2-5	CASSSGQAGQETQYF	TGCGCCAGCAGCTCAGGACAGGCAGGCCAAGAGACCCAGTACTTC
.	TRBD2	TRBV2	TRBJ2-2	CASLFSPGGNTGELFF	TGTGCCAGCCTCTTTAGCCCGGGGGGGAACACCGGGGAGCTGTTTTTT
.	TRBD2	TRBV28	TRBJ2-7	CASATGTSGTYEQYF	TGTGCCAGTGCGACCGGGACTAGCGGCACCTACGAGCAGTACTTC
.	.	TRBV6-5	TRBJ2-3	CASSGQNTDTQYF	TGTGCCAGCAGTGGACAGAACACAGATACGCAGTATTTT
.	.	TRBV4-2	TRBJ1-5	CASSQGLRGEPQHF	TGTGCCAGCAGCCAAGGCCTCAGAGGTGAGCCCCAGCATTTT
.	.	TRBV5-4	TRBJ2-6	CASSLAISGANVLTF	TGTGCCAGCAGCTTGGCCATCTCTGGGGCCAACGTCCTGACTTTC
.	TRBD2	TRBV11-3	TRBJ2-5	CASSLDRLAGGQETQYF	TGTGCCAGCAGCTTAGACCGACTAGCGGGGGGGCAAGAGACCCAGTACTTC
.	.	TRBV2	TRBJ2-7	CASKETNYEQYF	TGTGCCAGCAAGGAGACTAACTACGAGCAGTACTTC
.	.	TRBV2	TRBJ2-3	CASSGMRGGRDTQYF	TGTGCCAGCAGTGGAATGAGGGGGGGGCGAGATACGCAGTATTTT
.	.	TRBV27	TRBJ2-7	CASSLWPGRGGEQYF	TGTGCCAGCAGTTTATGGCCAGGGCGGGGTGGGGAGCAGTACTTC
.	TRBD2	TRBV27	TRBJ2-7	CASSSRTSGRDEQYF	TGTGCCAGCAGTTCGCGGACTAGCGGGAGAGACGAGCAGTACTTC
.	TRBD1	TRBV6-5	TRBJ1-2	CASAGGLGPSGYTF	TGTGCCAGCGCAGGGGGACTTGGACCATCTGGCTACACCTTC
.	TRBD1	TRBV2	TRBJ1-2	CASSDAGTGGDYGYTF	TGTGCCAGCAGTGACGCCGGGACAGGGGGCGACTATGGCTACACCTTC
.	TRBD2	TRBV11-3	TRBJ2-7	CASSLVSSGIGNEQYF	TGTGCCAGCAGCTTAGTATCCAGCGGGATAGGAAACGAGCAGTACTTC
.	.	TRBV7-9	TRBJ1-6	CASSPGAGGRGSPLHF	TGTGCCAGCAGCCCTGGGGCGGGGGGTCGAGGTTCACCCCTCCACTTT
.	.	TRBV28	TRBJ2-7	CASSSLDITYEQYF	TGTGCCAGCAGTTCCCTGGACATAACCTACGAGCAGTACTTC
.	.	TRBV30	TRBJ2-2	CAWIRQEHTGELFF	TGTGCCTGGATTAGACAGGAACACACCGGGGAGCTGTTTTTT
.	.	TRBV20-1	TRBJ2-3	CSASPHVQQYF	TGCAGTGCTAGCCCACATGTACAGCAGTATTTT
.	.	TRBV10-1	TRBJ2-2	CASSESGEGELFF	TGCGCCAGCAGTGAGTCGGGAGAGGGGGAGCTGTTTTTT
.	.	TRBV15	TRBJ1-5	CATSRDFRGANQPQHF	TGTGCCACCAGCAGAGATTTTCGGGGGGCCAATCAGCCCCAGCATTTT
.	.	TRBV7-9	TRBJ2-2	CAVEVSGELFF	TGTGCCGTGGAGGTTTCGGGGGAGCTGTTTTTT
.	.	TRBV28	TRBJ1-2	CASGAGWGYTF	TGTGCCAGCGGGGCAGGGTGGGGCTACACCTTC
.	.	TRBV15	TRBJ2-2	CATSPKLGVGELFF	TGTGCCACCAGCCCCAAACTAGGCGTAGGGGAGCTGTTTTTT
once	.	TRBV2	TRBJ2-7	CASSLPFRGYEQYF	TGTGCCAGCAGTCTCCCCTTTCGGGGCTACGAGCAGTACTTC
.	.	TRBV7-9	TRBJ2-1	CASSLAGLFNEQFF	TGTGCCAGCAGCTTAGCGGGACTTTTCAATGAGCAGTTCTTC
few	.	TRBV5-6	TRBJ1-1	CASNFRATNTEAFF	TGTGCCAGCAATTTCAGGGCGACGAACACTGAAGCTTTCTTT
.	.	TRBV27	TRBJ1-1	CASSLERGSTEAFF	TGTGCCAGCAGTTTAGAAAGGGGTAGCACTGAAGCTTTCTTT
.	.	TRBV4-1	TRBJ1-2	CASSSRGRYTF	TGCGCCAGCAGCTCACGGGGGAGGTACACCTTC
few	.	TRBV5-1	TRBJ1-6	CASSSGAYNSPLHF	TGCGCCAGCAGCTCAGGGGCCTATAATTCACCCCTCCACTTT
.	TRBD2	TRBV28	TRBJ2-7	CASRGGTRVSNEQYF	TGTGCCAGCAGGGGAGGGACTAGGGTATCTAACGAGCAGTACTTC
.	TRBD1	TRBV27	TRBJ1-5	CASSWTGYSNQPQHF	TGTGCCAGCAGTTGGACAGGCTATAGCAATCAGCCCCAGCATTTT
few	.	TRBV29-1	TRBJ1-1	CSVATGNTEAFF	TGCAGCGTCGCTACAGGGAACACTGAAGCTTTCTTT
.	TRBD2	TRBV30	TRBJ2-3	CAWSVGQRETTLGTDTQYF	TGTGCCTGGAGTGTAGGGCAGCGGGAGACGACCCTCGGTACAGATACGCAGTATTTT
.	.	TRBV29-1	TRBJ2-4	CSVEGREHPGAKNIQYF	TGCAGCGTTGAAGGTAGGGAGCATCCGGGAGCCAAAAACATTCAGTACTTC
.	.	TRBV5-1	TRBJ1-1	CASSLGGNTEAFF	TGCGCCAGCAGCTTAGGGGGGAACACTGAAGCTTTCTTT
.	.	TRBV5-1	TRBJ2-7	CASSSPYREQYF	TGCGCCAGCAGCTCCCCCTACCGCGAGCAGTACTTC
.	.	TRBV4-1	TRBJ2-7	CASSQDRFSGQYF	TGCGCCAGCAGCCAAGATAGGTTTAGCGGGCAGTACTTC